Included here is one T cell receptor beta chain sequence, with context. The antigen is unknown. The data were obtained in a study of CXCR3-negative and CXCR3-positive naive CD8 T cells. Germline CDR1 SGHTA, CDR2 FQGTGA. CDR3 length: 14 amino acids. cDNA libraries for TRB were generated by 5' RACE incorporating UMI labels. TCRdb reanalyzed the 5' RACE reads and collapses them to one entry per CDR3 protein, without DNA. The sample shows 84,000 or so distinct CDR3 sequences, and 1.6% sits with its ten largest clones. CD45RO-CCR7+CD27+CD95- marked naive CD8+ T cells. Whole-study results and caveats: CXCR3-positive naive cells had more hydrophobic TRB CDR3s than CXCR3-negative naive cells. Diversity proved comparably high across both naive subsets and much lower in memory CD8+ cells. Similar TRBV-TRBJ gene usage was seen in naive CXCR3-negative and CXCR3-positive cells, but not in memory cells.

The chain is built from TRBV7-3 and TRBJ2-5; the D call from TCRdb, TRBD2, cannot be confirmed without DNA. Sequencing input: naive CXCR3- CD8+ T cells from blood. Described subset: CD45RO-CCR7+CD27+CD95- naive CD8+ T cells lacking CXCR3 (TNR3-). The sequence was collected from a human donor in good health. Some clones in this sample may be carry-over from other donors' samples. The CDR3 sequence is CASSLIGLQETQYF.